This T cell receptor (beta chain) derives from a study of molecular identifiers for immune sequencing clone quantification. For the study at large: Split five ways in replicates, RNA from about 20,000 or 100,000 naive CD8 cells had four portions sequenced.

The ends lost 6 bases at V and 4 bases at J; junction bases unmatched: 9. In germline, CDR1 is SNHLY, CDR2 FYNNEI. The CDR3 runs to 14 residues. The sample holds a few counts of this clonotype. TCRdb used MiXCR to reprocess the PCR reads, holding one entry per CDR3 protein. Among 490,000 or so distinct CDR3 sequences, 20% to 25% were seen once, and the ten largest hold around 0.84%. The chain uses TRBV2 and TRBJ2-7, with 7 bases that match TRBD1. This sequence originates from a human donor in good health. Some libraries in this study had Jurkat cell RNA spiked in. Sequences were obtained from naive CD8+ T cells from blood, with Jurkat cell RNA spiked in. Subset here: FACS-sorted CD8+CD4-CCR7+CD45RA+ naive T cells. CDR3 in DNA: TGTGCCAGCAGCGCCGCCAGGGGGTATTACGAGCAGTACTTC. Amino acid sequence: CASSAARGYYEQYF.